In this sample, the clone carrying this T cell receptor beta chain turned up many times. The data were produced by immunoSEQ multiplex PCR, yet TCRdb's version contains in-frame clones alone and is incomplete. This sample carries 40,000 to 45,000 clones and no singletons, and 2% to 3% goes to the top ten. This record comes from a study of T cells after posttransplantation cyclophosphamide. CDR1 is MNHNY, CDR2 SVGAGI, per germline (reference sequence). V shed 5 bases and J 7 bases; nucleotides not matched to a gene: 4. CDR3 size: 14 residues. The sequenced sample was PBMCs. The V and J genes are TRBV6-6 and TRBJ1-4, with 10 bases identical to TRBD1. The TCR originated in a man in his forties in good health, CMV-negative, and a related stem cell transplant donor. Written as DNA, the CDR3 is TGTGCCAGCAGTAAACGACAGGGGGCTGAAAAACTGTTTTTT. Its translation: CASSKRQGAEKLFF.